The 21 T cell receptor beta chains below come from one sample, sequenced in a study of OX40 agonist ivuxolimab in advanced cancers. Produced via immunoSEQ multiplex PCR; TCRdb's table is partial and in-frame only. There are about 100,000 clones in the sample; 75% to 90% occur only once, and approximately 0.15% lies in the top ten. The sample consisted of CD4+ or CD8+ T cells sorted from blood, taken in a trial of the OX40 agonist ivuxolimab. These receptors all come from an adult with an advanced solid tumor such as melanoma, head and neck, liver or kidney cancer.

This clone was seen only once. The chain uses TRBV29-1 and TRBJ2-5; D remains ambiguous. The CDR3 is 12 amino acids. CDR1 and CDR2 from the germline V gene are SQVTM and ANQGSEA. V was clipped by 4 bases and J by 4 bases, with 10 bases between them. The CDR3 loop reads CSVVSRRETQYF. CDR3 sequence (DNA): TGCAGCGTTGTCTCCCGGCGAGAGACCCAGTACTTC.

There are a few counts of this clone. The chain uses TRBV6-5 and TRBJ1-2; weak D call: TRBD1 (6 bases). The CDR3 has 12 amino acids. The germline V and J ends were trimmed by 7 bases and 5 bases, with 11 bases remaining between them. The V gene's germline CDR1 is MNHEY and CDR2 SVGAGI. For the CDR3, the DNA is TGTGCCAGCAACAGGGAGGGGTATGGCTACACCTTC. Translating it yields CASNREGYGYTF.

V and J are TRBV19 and TRBJ1-1, with TRBD1 matching over 7 bases. The CDR3 contains 14 residues. V lost 6 bases to trimming and J lost 1 base; unmatched junction nucleotides: 5. Germline lookup yields CDR1 LNHDA and CDR2 SQIVND (reference sequence). The CDR3 DNA is TGTGCCAGTAGCCAGGGACAGCCGAACACTGAAGCTTTCTTT. Translation gives CASSQGQPNTEAFF.

The chain recombines TRBV9 with TRBJ2-3; 13 bases fit TRBD2. Germline V gene sequence: CDR1 SGDLS, CDR2 YYNGEE. The CDR3 has 16 amino acids. The junction had 6 bases not matched to a gene; V was cut back by 4 bases and J by 4 bases. The CDR3 protein is CASSLGTSGISDTQYF. The CDR3 DNA follows: TGTGCCAGCAGCTTGGGGACTAGCGGGATTTCAGATACGCAGTATTTT.

The genes are TRBV4-1 and TRBJ1-1; D gene ambiguous. Germline V lookup: CDR1 MGHRA, CDR2 YSYEKL. The V gene lost 0 bases and the J gene lost 7 bases, with 12 bases spanning the gap. There are 14 residues in the CDR3. The CDR3 loop is CASSQEMGIREAFF. Written as DNA, the CDR3 is TGCGCCAGCAGCCAAGAAATGGGGATCCGTGAAGCTTTCTTT.

The rearrangement links TRBV11-2 to TRBJ1-2; no reliable D call. V shed 4 bases and J shed 2 bases, with 2 bases lying between them. In germline, CDR1 is SGHAT, CDR2 FQNNGV. The CDR3 is 11 residues long. The CDR3 DNA reads as TGTGCCAGCAGCTCGAACTATGGCTACACCTTC. Translation gives CASSSNYGYTF.

J is TRBJ2-3 and V is TRBV5-1, with 14 nucleotides matching TRBD2. Germline assignment: CDR1 SGHRS and CDR2 YFSETQ. CDR3 length: 16 residues. Trimming removed 5 bases from V and 4 bases from J; junction bases left unmatched: 6. As DNA, the CDR3 is TGCGCCAGCAGGCCCGGACTAGCGGGGGGCGCAGATACGCAGTATTTT. Its translation is CASRPGLAGGADTQYF.

This rearrangement joins TRBV5-1 to TRBJ2-7; D may be TRBD1 or TRBD2 (5 bases each). The ends were cut back, 3 bases at V and 0 bases at J, with 13 bases in the middle. Germline V lookup: CDR1 SGHRS, CDR2 YFSETQ. The CDR3 extends over 15 amino acids. CDR3: CASSSTGRSSYEQYF. CDR3 bases: TGCGCCAGCAGCTCGACGGGACGGAGCTCCTACGAGCAGTACTTC.

This chain uses TRBV29-1 with TRBJ2-5, with unresolved D. The CDR3 is made up of 11 amino acids. From germline, CDR1 is SQVTM and CDR2 ANQGSEA. Deletions cut 4 bases from V and 7 bases from J, with 10 bases between. The CDR3 here is CSVVRQATQYF. The CDR3 nucleotides read TGCAGCGTTGTCAGGCAGGCGACCCAGTACTTC.

The chain combines TRBV4-1 with TRBJ2-4; D perhaps matches TRBD2 (6 bases). CDR3 length equals 15 residues. Germline lookup yields CDR1 MGHRA and CDR2 YSYEKL. The V end lost 2 bases, the J end lost 11 bases, and 19 bases lay between the germline ends. As DNA, the CDR3 is TGCGCCAGCAGCCAACGAGTCGTGGGGTGGGGGGTTCAGTACTTC. This translates into CASSQRVVGWGVQYF.

The chain is built from TRBV7-9 and TRBJ2-7; TRBD2 matches 7 bases. This CDR3 comprises 14 residues. Germline V CDR1 and CDR2: SEHNR, FQNEAQ (reference sequence). Unmatched junction bases numbered 6, after V lost 5 bases and J lost 2 bases. CDR3 region: CASSPLADAYEQYF. The DNA for the CDR3 is TGTGCCAGCAGCCCGCTAGCGGACGCCTACGAGCAGTACTTC.

A remark on this clone: One end of the junction fails to match germline, which may point to a read error. This rearrangement joins TRBV15 to TRBJ1-6; the D is unclear. CDR1 and CDR2 (germline): LNHNV, YYDKDF (reference sequence). The length of the CDR3 is 17 residues. CDR3 region: CAASRDRGPAYNSPLHF. The CDR3 DNA sequence: TGTGCCGCCAGCAGAGATCGAGGACCTGCCTATAATTCACCCCTCCACTTT.

The chain recombines TRBV29-1 with TRBJ2-1, with TRBD2 as a possible D gene (7 bases). CDR1 and CDR2 from the germline V gene are SQVTM and ANQGSEA. Deletions cut 8 bases from V and 4 bases from J, with 15 bases between. The CDR3 is made up of 13 amino acids. The CDR3 DNA reads TGCAGCCCGAGAGGGGGGGGGTACAATGAGCAGTTCTTC. Translating gives CSPRGGGYNEQFF.

The chain employs TRBV19 and TRBJ2-1; D remains unclear. The CDR3 has 15 residues. V lost 5 bases to trimming and J lost 4 bases, with 15 bases between them. Germline-derived CDR1 and CDR2 are LNHDA and SQIVND (reference sequence). The CDR3 is CASSPPGQLYNEQFF. CDR3 bases: TGTGCCAGTAGTCCCCCGGGTCAGCTTTACAATGAGCAGTTCTTC.

This chain connects TRBV9 to TRBJ1-1; D ambiguous. The CDR3 sequence is 14 residues long. CDR1 and CDR2 from the germline V gene are SGDLS and YYNGEE. V lost 4 bases and J 0 bases, leaving 10 bases between the germline ends. The CDR3 region is CASSQSYMNTEAFF. CDR3 nucleotides: TGTGCCAGCAGCCAATCGTATATGAACACTGAAGCTTTCTTT.

The gene calls are TRBV28 and TRBJ2-5; the D call may be TRBD1 or TRBD2 (5 bases each). The V and J ends lost 3 bases and 0 bases respectively, with 11 bases between them. The CDR3 is 15 amino acids. Germline V gene data show CDR1 as MDHEN and CDR2 as SYDVKM. CDR3 DNA sequence: TGTGCCAGCAGTTTTATCGGGACCGACCAAGAGACCCAGTACTTC. This translates into CASSFIGTDQETQYF.

The chain's CDR3 is CASSAKRGKETQYF. The CDR3 nucleotides are TGTGCCAGCAGCGCAAAGAGGGGGAAAGAGACCCAGTACTTC. The chain links TRBV5-4 to TRBJ2-5, with D possibly TRBD1 on 6 matching bases. Per germline, CDR1 SGHNT and CDR2 YYREEE (reference sequence). The CDR3 runs 14 residues. Trimming removed 4 bases from V and 3 bases from J, with 13 bases in between. The variable domain in full, completed from reference TRBV5-4 and TRBJ2-5, reads ETGVTQSPTHLIKTRGQQVTLRCSSQSGHNTVSWYQQALGQGPQFIFQYYREEENGRGNFPPRFSGLQFPNYSSELNVNALELDDSALYLCASSAKRGKETQYFGPGTRLLVL.

In this sample, this clone turned up once. This chain links TRBV2 with TRBJ2-7; 8 bases are shared with TRBD1. Germline-derived CDR1 and CDR2 are SNHLY and FYNNEI. The CDR3 loop spans 15 amino acids. V shed 2 bases, J shed 1 base, and the junction held 4 bases outside the gene matches. The CDR3 region has the DNA TGTGCCAGCAGTGAAATGGGGACAGGATCCTACGAGCAGTACTTC. This sequence encodes CASSEMGTGSYEQYF.

This chain links TRBV6-5 with TRBJ2-2, with a possible D match to TRBD2 (5 bases). The CDR3 consists of 15 residues. Trimming cost V 4 bases and J 5 bases, with 14 bases left between them. Germline loops: CDR1 MNHEY, CDR2 SVGAGI. The CDR3 nucleotides are TGTGCCAGCAGTTCCTTGACCCCGGGGACCGGGGAGCTGTTTTTT. It is translated as CASSSLTPGTGELFF.

Of note for this clone: Other nucleotide sequences from this sample produce the same CDR3. V usage is TRBV6-5 and J usage is TRBJ2-3; 8 nucleotides align to TRBD2. This CDR3 contains 14 residues. Germline V CDR1 and CDR2: MNHEY, SVGAGI. The V and J ends lost 5 bases and 0 bases, in that order; junction bases with no gene match: 1. Here the CDR3 DNA reads TGTGCCAGCAGTCCTAGCGGGAGCACAGATACGCAGTATTTT. Translating gives CASSPSGSTDTQYF.

A single count supports this clone. The chain carries TRBV5-4 and TRBJ2-7; D possibly corresponds to TRBD1 (5 bases). The germline gives CDR1 SGHNT, CDR2 YYREEE (reference sequence). CDR3 length: 16 residues. V lost 0 bases to trimming and J lost 0 bases, with 13 bases between them. The CDR3 is CASSLEGRANSYEQYF. CDR3 DNA: TGTGCCAGCAGCTTGGAGGGCAGGGCCAACTCCTACGAGCAGTACTTC.